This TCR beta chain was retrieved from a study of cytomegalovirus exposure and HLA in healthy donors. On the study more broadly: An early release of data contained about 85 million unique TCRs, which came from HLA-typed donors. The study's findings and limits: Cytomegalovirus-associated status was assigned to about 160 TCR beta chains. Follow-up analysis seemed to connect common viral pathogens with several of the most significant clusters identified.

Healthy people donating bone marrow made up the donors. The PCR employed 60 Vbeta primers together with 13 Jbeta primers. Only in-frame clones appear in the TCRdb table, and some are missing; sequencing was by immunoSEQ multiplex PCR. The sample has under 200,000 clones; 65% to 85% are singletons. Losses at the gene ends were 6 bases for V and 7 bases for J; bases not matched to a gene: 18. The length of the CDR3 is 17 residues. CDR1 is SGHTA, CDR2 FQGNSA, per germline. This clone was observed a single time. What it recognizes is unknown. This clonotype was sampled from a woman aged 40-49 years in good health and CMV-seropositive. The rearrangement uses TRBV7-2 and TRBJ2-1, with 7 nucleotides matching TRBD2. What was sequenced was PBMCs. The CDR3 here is CASSPEGRGPRRNEQFF. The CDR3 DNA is TGTGCCAGCAGTCCAGAGGGGAGGGGACCCAGGAGGAATGAGCAGTTCTTC.